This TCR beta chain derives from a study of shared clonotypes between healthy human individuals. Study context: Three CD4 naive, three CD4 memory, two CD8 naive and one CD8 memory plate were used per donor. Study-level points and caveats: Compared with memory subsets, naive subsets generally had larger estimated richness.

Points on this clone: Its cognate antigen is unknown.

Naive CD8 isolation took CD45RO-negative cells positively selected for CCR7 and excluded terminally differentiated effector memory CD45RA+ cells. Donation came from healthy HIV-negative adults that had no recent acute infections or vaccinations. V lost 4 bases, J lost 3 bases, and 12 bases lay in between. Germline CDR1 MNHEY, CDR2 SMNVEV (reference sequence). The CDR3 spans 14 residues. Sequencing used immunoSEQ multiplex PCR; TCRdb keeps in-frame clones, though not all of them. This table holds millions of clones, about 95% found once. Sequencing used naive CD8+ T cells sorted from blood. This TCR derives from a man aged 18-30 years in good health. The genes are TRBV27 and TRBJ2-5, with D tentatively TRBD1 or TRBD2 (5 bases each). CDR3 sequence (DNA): TGTGCCAGCAGTTCTTCCGGGACCGAAGAGACCCAGTACTTC. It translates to CASSSSGTEETQYF.